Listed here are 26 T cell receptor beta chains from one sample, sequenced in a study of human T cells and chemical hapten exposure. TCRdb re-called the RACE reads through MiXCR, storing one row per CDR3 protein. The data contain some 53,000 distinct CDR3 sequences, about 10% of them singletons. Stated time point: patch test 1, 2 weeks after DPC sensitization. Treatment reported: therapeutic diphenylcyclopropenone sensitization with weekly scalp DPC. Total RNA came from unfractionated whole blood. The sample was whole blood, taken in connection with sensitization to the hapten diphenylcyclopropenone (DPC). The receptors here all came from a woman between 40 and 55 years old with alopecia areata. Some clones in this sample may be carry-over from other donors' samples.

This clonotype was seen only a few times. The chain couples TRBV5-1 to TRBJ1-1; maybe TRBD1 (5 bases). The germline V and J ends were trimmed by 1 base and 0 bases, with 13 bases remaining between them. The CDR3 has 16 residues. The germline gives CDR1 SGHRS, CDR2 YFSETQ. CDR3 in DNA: TGCGCCAGCAGCTTGTCAGGGACGGCGATGAACACTGAAGCTTTCTTT. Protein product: CASSLSGTAMNTEAFF.

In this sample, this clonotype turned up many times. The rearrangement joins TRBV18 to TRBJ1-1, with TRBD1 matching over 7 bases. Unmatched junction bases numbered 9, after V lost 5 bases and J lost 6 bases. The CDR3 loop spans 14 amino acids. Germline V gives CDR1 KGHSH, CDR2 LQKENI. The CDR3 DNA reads TGTGCCAGCTCAACGCGCGGGACAGATCCTGAAGCTTTCTTT. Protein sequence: CASSTRGTDPEAFF.

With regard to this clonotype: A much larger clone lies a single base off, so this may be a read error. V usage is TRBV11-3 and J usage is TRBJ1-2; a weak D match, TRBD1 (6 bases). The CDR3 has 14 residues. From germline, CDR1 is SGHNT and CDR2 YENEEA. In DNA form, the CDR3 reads TGTACCAGCAGCATTGACAGGTTACCCTATGGCTACACCTTC. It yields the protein CTSSIDRLPYGYTF. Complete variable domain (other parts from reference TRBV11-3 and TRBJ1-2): EAGVVQSPRYKIIEKKQPVAFWCNPISGHNTLYWYLQNLGQGPELLIRYENEEAVDDSQLPKDRFSAERLKGVDSTLKIQPAELGDSAVYLCTSSIDRLPYGYTFGSGTRLTVV.

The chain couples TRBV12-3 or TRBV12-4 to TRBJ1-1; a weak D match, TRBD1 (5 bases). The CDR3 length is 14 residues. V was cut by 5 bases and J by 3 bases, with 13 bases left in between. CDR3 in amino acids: CASSPRQLYTEAFF. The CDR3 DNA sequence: TGTGCCAGCAGTCCTCGACAGCTATACACTGAAGCTTTCTTT.

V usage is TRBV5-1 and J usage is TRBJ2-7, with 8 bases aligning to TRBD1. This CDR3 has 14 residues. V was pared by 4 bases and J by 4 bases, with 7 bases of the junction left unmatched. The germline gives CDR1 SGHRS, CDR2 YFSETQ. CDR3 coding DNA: TGCGCCAGCAGCCCTGACAGGGGACGGTACGAGCAGTACTTC. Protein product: CASSPDRGRYEQYF.

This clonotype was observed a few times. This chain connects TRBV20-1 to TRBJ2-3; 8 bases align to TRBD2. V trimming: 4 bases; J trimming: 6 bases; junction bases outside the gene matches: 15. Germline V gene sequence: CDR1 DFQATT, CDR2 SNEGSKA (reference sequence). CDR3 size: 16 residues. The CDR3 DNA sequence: TGCAGTGCTACGGGAGGTAGCGGGGCCCCTCCGGATACGCAGTATTTT. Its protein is CSATGGSGAPPDTQYF.

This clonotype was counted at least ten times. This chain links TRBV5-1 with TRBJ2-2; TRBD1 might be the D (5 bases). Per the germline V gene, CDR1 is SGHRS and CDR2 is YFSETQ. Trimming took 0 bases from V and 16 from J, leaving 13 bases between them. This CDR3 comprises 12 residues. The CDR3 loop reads CASSLEGARPFF. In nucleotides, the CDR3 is TGCGCCAGCAGCTTGGAAGGGGCAAGACCGTTTTTT.

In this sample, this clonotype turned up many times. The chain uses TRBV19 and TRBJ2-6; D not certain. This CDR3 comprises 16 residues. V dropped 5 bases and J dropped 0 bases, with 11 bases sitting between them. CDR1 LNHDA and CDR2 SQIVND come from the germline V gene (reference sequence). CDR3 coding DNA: TGTGCCAGTAGTGCAGCCCACCTCTCTGGGGCCAACGTCCTGACTTTC. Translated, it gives CASSAAHLSGANVLTF. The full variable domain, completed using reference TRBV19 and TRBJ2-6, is DGGITQSPKYLFRKEGQNVTLSCEQNLNHDAMYWYRQDPGQGLRLIYYSQIVNDFQKGDIAEGYSVSREKKESFPLTVTSAQKNPTAFYLCASSAAHLSGANVLTFGAGSRLTVL.

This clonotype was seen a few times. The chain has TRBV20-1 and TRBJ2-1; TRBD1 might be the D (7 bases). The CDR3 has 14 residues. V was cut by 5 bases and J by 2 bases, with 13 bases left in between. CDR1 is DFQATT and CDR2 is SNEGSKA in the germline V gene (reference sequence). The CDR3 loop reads CSALQGGTYNEQFF. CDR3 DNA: TGCAGTGCTCTTCAGGGGGGAACCTACAATGAGCAGTTCTTC.

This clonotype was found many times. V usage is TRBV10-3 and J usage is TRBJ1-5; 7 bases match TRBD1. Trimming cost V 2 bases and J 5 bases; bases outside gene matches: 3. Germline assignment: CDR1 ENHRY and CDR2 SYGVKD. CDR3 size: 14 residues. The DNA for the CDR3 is TGTGCCATCAGTGAGAGACAGGGAGATCAGCCCCAGCATTTT. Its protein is CAISERQGDQPQHF.

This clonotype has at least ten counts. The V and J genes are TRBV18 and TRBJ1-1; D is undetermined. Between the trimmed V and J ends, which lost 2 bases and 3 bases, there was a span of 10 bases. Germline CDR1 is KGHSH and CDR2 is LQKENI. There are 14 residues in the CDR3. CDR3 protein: CASSPGLADTEAFF. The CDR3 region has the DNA TGTGCCAGCTCACCAGGTTTGGCAGACACTGAAGCTTTCTTT.

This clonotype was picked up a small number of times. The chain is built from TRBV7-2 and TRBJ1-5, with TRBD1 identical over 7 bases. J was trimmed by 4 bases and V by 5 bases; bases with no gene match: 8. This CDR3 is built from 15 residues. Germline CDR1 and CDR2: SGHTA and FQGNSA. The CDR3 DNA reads TGTGCCAGCAGCCTACGGACAGGACTGAATCAGCCCCAGCATTTT. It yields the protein CASSLRTGLNQPQHF.

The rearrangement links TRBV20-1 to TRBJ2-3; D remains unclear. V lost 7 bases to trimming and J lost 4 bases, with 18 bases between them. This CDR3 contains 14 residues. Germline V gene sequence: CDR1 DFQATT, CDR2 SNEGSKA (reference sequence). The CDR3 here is CSVPSVRIPDTQYF. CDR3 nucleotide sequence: TGCAGTGTCCCATCCGTGCGTATCCCAGATACGCAGTATTTT.

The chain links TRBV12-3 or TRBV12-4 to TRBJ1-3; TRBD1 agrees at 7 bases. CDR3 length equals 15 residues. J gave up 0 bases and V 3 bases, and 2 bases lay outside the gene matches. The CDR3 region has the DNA TGTGCCAGCAGTTTTGGGACAGCCTCTGGAAACACCATATATTTT. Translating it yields CASSFGTASGNTIYF.

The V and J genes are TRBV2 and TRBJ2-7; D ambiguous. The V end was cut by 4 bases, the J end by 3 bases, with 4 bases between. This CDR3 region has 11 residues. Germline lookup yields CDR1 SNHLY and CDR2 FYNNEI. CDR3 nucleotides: TGTGCCAGCAGTGGCAACTACGAGCAGTACTTC. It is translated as CASSGNYEQYF.

The CDR3 loop reads CSASRQGRPDTQYF. CDR3 DNA: TGCAGTGCTAGTCGGCAGGGGAGGCCAGATACGCAGTATTTT. The chain couples TRBV20-1 to TRBJ2-3, with D perhaps given as TRBD1 or TRBD2 (6 bases each). V lost 3 bases and J 4 bases, leaving 14 bases between the germline ends. The CDR3 has 14 amino acids. The V gene's germline CDR1 is DFQATT and CDR2 SNEGSKA (reference sequence).

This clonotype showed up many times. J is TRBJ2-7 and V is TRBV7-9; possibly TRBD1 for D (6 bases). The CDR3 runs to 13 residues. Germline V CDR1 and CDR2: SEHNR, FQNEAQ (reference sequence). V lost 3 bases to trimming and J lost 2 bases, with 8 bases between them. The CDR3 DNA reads TGTGCCAGCAGCTTCGGACAGACCTACGAGCAGTACTTC. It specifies CASSFGQTYEQYF. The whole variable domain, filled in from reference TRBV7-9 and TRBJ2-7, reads DTGVSQNPRHKITKRGQNVTFRCDPISEHNRLYWYRQTLGQGPEFLTYFQNEAQLEKSRLLSDRFSAERPKGSFSTLEIQRTEQGDSAMYLCASSFGQTYEQYFGPGTRLTVT.

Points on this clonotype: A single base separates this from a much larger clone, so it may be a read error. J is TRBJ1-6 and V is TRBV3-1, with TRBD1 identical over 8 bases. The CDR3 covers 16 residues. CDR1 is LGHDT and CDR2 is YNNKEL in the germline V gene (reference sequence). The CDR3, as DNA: TGTGCCAGCAGCCCTGACAGGGGAGCCGGATATTCACCCCCCCACTTT. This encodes CASSPDRGAGYSPPHF.

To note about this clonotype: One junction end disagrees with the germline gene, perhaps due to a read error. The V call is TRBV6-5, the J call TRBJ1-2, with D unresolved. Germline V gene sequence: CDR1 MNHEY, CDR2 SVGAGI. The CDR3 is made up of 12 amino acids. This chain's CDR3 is CARSSGSYGYTF. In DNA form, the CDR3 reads TGTGCCAGGAGTTCCGGCAGTTATGGCTACACCTTC.

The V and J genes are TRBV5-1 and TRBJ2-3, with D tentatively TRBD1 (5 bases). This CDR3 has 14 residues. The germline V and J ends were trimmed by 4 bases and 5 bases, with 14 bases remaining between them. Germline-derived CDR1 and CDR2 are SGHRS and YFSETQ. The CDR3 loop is CASSRLGAQDTQYF. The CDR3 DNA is TGCGCCAGCAGCCGTCTAGGGGCGCAAGATACGCAGTATTTT.

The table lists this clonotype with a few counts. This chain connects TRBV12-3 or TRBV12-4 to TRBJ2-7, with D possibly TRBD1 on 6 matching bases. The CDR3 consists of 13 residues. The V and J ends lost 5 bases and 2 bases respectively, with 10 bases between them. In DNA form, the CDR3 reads TGTGCCAGCAGTCACGGGACAACCTACGAGCAGTACTTC. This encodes CASSHGTTYEQYF.

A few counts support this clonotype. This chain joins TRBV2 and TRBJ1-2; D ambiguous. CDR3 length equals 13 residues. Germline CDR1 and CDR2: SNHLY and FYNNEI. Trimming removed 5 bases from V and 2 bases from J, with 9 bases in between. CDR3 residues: CASSLPANYGYTF. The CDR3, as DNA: TGTGCCAGCAGTTTGCCAGCCAACTATGGCTACACCTTC.

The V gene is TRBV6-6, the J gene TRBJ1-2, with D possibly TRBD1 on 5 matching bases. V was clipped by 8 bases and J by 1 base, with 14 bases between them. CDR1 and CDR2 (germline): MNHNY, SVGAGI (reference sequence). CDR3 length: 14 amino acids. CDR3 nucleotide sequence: TGTGCCAGCGGGCAGATACAGGTTAACTATGGCTACACCTTC. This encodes CASGQIQVNYGYTF.

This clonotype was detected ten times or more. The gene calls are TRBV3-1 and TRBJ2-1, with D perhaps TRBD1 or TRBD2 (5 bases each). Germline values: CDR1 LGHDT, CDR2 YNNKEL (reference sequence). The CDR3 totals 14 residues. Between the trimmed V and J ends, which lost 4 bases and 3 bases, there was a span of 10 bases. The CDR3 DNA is TGTGCCAGCAGCCCAGGGACGGACTACAATGAGCAGTTCTTC. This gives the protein CASSPGTDYNEQFF.

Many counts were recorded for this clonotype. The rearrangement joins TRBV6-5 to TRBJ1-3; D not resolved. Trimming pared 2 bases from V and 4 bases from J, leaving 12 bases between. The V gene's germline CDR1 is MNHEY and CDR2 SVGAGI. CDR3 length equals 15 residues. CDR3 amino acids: CASSYEGPSGNTIYF. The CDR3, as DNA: TGTGCCAGCAGTTACGAGGGTCCGTCGGGAAACACCATATATTTT.

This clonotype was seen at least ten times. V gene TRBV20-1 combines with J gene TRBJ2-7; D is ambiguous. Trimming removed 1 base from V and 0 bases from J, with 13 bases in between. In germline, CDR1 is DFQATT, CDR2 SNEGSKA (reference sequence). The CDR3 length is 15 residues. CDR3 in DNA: TGCAGTGCTAGAGGCTCCGGGCGTTTCTCCTACGAGCAGTACTTC. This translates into CSARGSGRFSYEQYF.